The entry below describes one T cell receptor (beta chain). Its specificity is unknown. This CDR3 is 14 amino acids long. Germline assignment: CDR1 SQVTM and CDR2 ANQGSEA. The V gene end was trimmed by 5 bases and the J gene end by 3 bases; junction bases not matched to a gene: 5. The data derive from a study of STAT3 mutations in large granular lymphocyte leukemia. Across the study: Over half of T-LGLL patients had one or more immunosuppressive regimens. General study points: Some patients had persisting codominant clonotypes that could mask small clones. Every T-LGLL patient had at least one immunodominant TCRbeta clonotype.

Around 40,000 productive templates were obtained per sample on average. Repertoires were generated with immunoSEQ multiplex PCR, while TCRdb's copy carries only in-frame clones and drops some. Of some 15,000 clones listed, about 85% are singletons. The material sequenced was peripheral blood mononuclear cells. The receptor's source is a man in his 60s with T-cell large granular lymphocyte leukemia. Some clones in this sample may be carry-over from other donors' samples. The genes are TRBV29-1 and TRBJ1-1, with 11 bases lining up with TRBD1. CDR3 sequence: CSVYRTGGYTEAFF. The CDR3 nucleotides are TGCAGCGTTTATAGGACAGGGGGCTACACTGAAGCTTTCTTT.